These 10 T cell receptor beta chains originate from one sample sequenced in a study of T cell responses to AZD1222 COVID-19 vaccine. The assay was immunoSEQ multiplex PCR, and TCRdb's table has in-frame clones only and misses some. The table has 75,000 to 80,000 clones, roughly 80% seen once. Source: peripheral blood, taken 28 days after the second dose of the MenACWY control vaccine. The receptor set was obtained from an adult who received the MenACWY meningococcal vaccine as a control.

The chain links TRBV5-4 to TRBJ1-4; D ambiguous. The CDR3 has 18 residues. Trimming left V 0 bases short and J 6 bases short, with 21 bases between. From germline, CDR1 is SGHNT and CDR2 YYREEE (reference sequence). The CDR3 bases are TGTGCCAGCAGCTTGGATTCGCCCGGCCAGACAAGTTATGAAAAACTGTTTTTT. Protein product: CASSLDSPGQTSYEKLFF.

This chain links TRBV2 with TRBJ1-5, with 7 bases aligning to TRBD1. Germline CDR1 reads SNHLY; CDR2 reads FYNNEI. CDR3 length equals 15 residues. Trimming cost V 3 bases and J 1 base; bases outside gene matches: 3. CDR3 DNA sequence: TGTGCCAGCAGTGAGAGGGGGCAAAGCAATCAGCCCCAGCATTTT. It is translated as CASSERGQSNQPQHF.

In the case of this clone: The same CDR3 arises from other DNA sequences in this sample as well. This chain links TRBV29-1 with TRBJ1-1; D is uncertain. The CDR3 sequence is 10 residues long. V dropped 6 bases and J dropped 3 bases, with 5 bases sitting between them. Germline CDR1 and CDR2: SQVTM and ANQGSEA. The CDR3 DNA reads TGCAGCGTCCGGGACACTGAAGCTTTCTTT. Translating it yields CSVRDTEAFF.

The chain carries TRBV4-2 and TRBJ1-4; D is ambiguous. Trimming left V 0 bases short and J 8 bases short, with 13 bases between. Germline CDR1 and CDR2: LGHNA and YNFKEQ. The CDR3 runs 15 residues. As DNA, the CDR3 is TGTGCCAGCAGCCAAGATACGGCGGCGCGCGAAAAACTGTTTTTT. The encoded protein is CASSQDTAAREKLFF.

The J gene is TRBJ2-2, the V gene TRBV7-3; a weak D match, TRBD1 (6 bases). CDR1 SGHTA and CDR2 FQGTGA come from the germline V gene. There are 13 residues in the CDR3. V dropped 5 bases and J dropped 5 bases, with 9 bases sitting between them. This CDR3 is CASSPTGTGELFF. In nucleotides, the CDR3 is TGTGCCAGCAGCCCCACAGGGACCGGGGAGCTGTTTTTT.

The chain links TRBV6-6 to TRBJ1-1; no reliable D call. The CDR3 is made up of 12 amino acids. CDR1 is MNHNY, CDR2 SVGAGI, per germline (reference sequence). Trimming took off 7 bases at V and 5 bases at J, with 11 bases between the two ends. The CDR3 nucleotides are TGTGCCAGCAAATCGGGAGGTACTGAAGCTTTCTTT. Protein sequence: CASKSGGTEAFF.

V is TRBV2 and J is TRBJ1-2; D remains ambiguous. The CDR3 length is 12 residues. The germline V and J ends were trimmed by 7 bases and 5 bases, with 11 bases remaining between them. Germline CDR1 SNHLY, CDR2 FYNNEI. CDR3 sequence reads: CASTQRAYGYTF. CDR3 DNA sequence: TGTGCCAGCACCCAAAGGGCATATGGCTACACCTTC.

CDR3 protein: CASSGRGQRYGYTF. The DNA of the CDR3 is TGTGCCAGCAGCGGGAGGGGACAACGCTATGGCTACACCTTC. The rearrangement uses TRBV6-5 and TRBJ1-2; the D gene is possibly TRBD1 (6 bases). The V and J ends lost 6 bases and 4 bases respectively, with 15 bases between them. This CDR3 has 14 amino acids. The V gene's germline CDR1 is MNHEY and CDR2 SVGAGI.

In DNA, the CDR3 is TGTGCCACCAGCAGGGACCTGAACACTGAAGCTTTCTTT. Protein sequence: CATSRDLNTEAFF. This rearrangement joins TRBV15 to TRBJ1-1; D is unclear. Trimming cost V 3 bases and J 0 bases, with 5 bases left between them. Germline CDR1 is LNHNV and CDR2 is YYDKDF (reference sequence). This CDR3 has 13 residues.

The rearrangement uses TRBV5-1 and TRBJ2-7; the D gene is possibly TRBD1 (6 bases). The CDR3 is 15 amino acids. Trimming took 4 bases from V and 0 from J, leaving 14 bases between them. The germline V gene has CDR1 SGHRS and CDR2 YFSETQ. The DNA of the CDR3 is TGCGCCAGCAGCCTAGGGGCAGGGGCCTCCTACGAGCAGTACTTC. It specifies CASSLGAGASYEQYF.